One sample yielded the 15 T cell receptor beta chains listed below, sequenced in a study of blood T cell repertoires in COVID-19. Assay: immunoSEQ multiplex PCR; the TCRdb copy retains only in-frame clones and omits some. The sample has around 270,000 clones; about 91% are singletons. The specimen was peripheral blood. All receptors derive from a person aged 18-30 years with COVID-19, enrolled during active disease.

In DNA form, the CDR3 reads TGTGCCAGCAGCGTGGGACTAGCGGGCACCGGGGAGCTGTTTTTT. This translates into CASSVGLAGTGELFF. The J gene is TRBJ2-2, the V gene TRBV5-4, with 12 bases lining up with TRBD2. Germline V gene data show CDR1 as SGHNT and CDR2 as YYREEE (reference sequence). V shed 4 bases and J 4 bases; nucleotides not matched to a gene: 2. This CDR3 region has 15 residues. The complete variable domain, with remaining parts taken from reference TRBV5-4 and TRBJ2-2, reads ETGVTQSPTHLIKTRGQQVTLRCSSQSGHNTVSWYQQALGQGPQFIFQYYREEENGRGNFPPRFSGLQFPNYSSELNVNALELDDSALYLCASSVGLAGTGELFFGEGSRLTVL.

The J gene is TRBJ2-5, the V gene TRBV5-1, with D tentatively TRBD2 (5 bases). Trimming took off 0 bases at V and 1 base at J, with 7 bases between the two ends. This CDR3 contains 14 residues. The germline CDR1 and CDR2 sequences are SGHRS and YFSETQ. Here the CDR3 reads CASSLGTFQETQYF. CDR3 DNA sequence: TGCGCCAGCAGCTTGGGGACTTTCCAAGAGACCCAGTACTTC.

This clone is a singleton in its sample. The chain is built from TRBV3-1 (or the pseudogene TRBV3-2) and TRBJ2-3; 14 positions match TRBD2. Germline CDR1 and CDR2: LGHDT and YNNKEL (reference sequence). CDR3 length: 18 amino acids. V was pared by 4 bases and J by 3 bases, with 9 bases of the junction left unmatched. The CDR3 sequence is CASSPGLAGGGRTDTQYF. In DNA form, the CDR3 reads TGTGCCAGCAGCCCCGGACTAGCGGGAGGAGGGCGAACAGATACGCAGTATTTT.

This chain connects TRBV7-9 to TRBJ1-5; 10 bases match TRBD1. Germline loops: CDR1 SEHNR, CDR2 FQNEAQ (reference sequence). The CDR3 loop spans 14 amino acids. The V segment lost 5 bases and the J segment 4 bases; nucleotides outside the gene matches: 2. The CDR3 loop is CASSPGQGNQPQHF. The CDR3 DNA reads as TGTGCCAGCAGCCCGGGACAGGGGAATCAGCCCCAGCATTTT.

This clone was counted once. At the DNA level, this CDR3 is encoded by other sequences in the same sample as well. This chain joins TRBV5-1 and TRBJ2-2; TRBD1 might be the D (6 bases). CDR1 and CDR2 (germline): SGHRS, YFSETQ. Trimming left V 0 bases short and J 8 bases short, with 11 bases between. This CDR3 contains 14 residues. The CDR3 nucleotides are TGCGCCAGCAGCTTGGGGCAGGGGACGGGGGAGCTGTTTTTT. This encodes CASSLGQGTGELFF. Filled out from reference TRBV5-1 and TRBJ2-2, the complete variable domain reads KAGVTQTPRYLIKTRGQQVTLSCSPISGHRSVSWYQQTPGQGLQFLFEYFSETQRNKGNFPGRFSGRQFSNSRSEMNVSTLELGDSALYLCASSLGQGTGELFFGEGSRLTVL.

The chain links TRBV2 to TRBJ2-5; 11 nucleotides agree with TRBD1. The CDR3 runs to 14 residues. Germline lookup yields CDR1 SNHLY and CDR2 FYNNEI. Trimming at V came to 6 bases and at J to 1 base, leaving 1 base not matched to a gene. CDR3 in DNA: TGTGCCAGCAGAGGGACAGGGGGCCAAGAGACCCAGTACTTC. Protein product: CASRGTGGQETQYF.

This chain joins TRBV5-1 and TRBJ1-3; 9 nucleotides agree with TRBD1. Trimming at V came to 4 bases and at J to 0 bases, leaving 5 bases not matched to a gene. The CDR3 loop spans 16 amino acids. Germline CDR1 SGHRS, CDR2 YFSETQ. The CDR3: CASSLRGQGSGNTIYF. The CDR3 DNA reads TGCGCCAGCAGCCTGAGGGGACAGGGCTCTGGAAACACCATATATTTT.

The chain employs TRBV3-1 (or the pseudogene TRBV3-2) and TRBJ2-4, with D maybe TRBD2 (7 bases). The CDR3 has 13 amino acids. Trimming stripped 4 bases from V and 6 bases from J, with 10 bases between. The germline V gene has CDR1 LGHDT and CDR2 YNNKEL (reference sequence). The CDR3 here is CASSRGGTNIQYF. As DNA, the CDR3 is TGTGCCAGCAGCCGGGGGGGCACAAACATTCAGTACTTC.

The rearrangement links TRBV27 to TRBJ2-7, with TRBD1 identical over 9 bases. The CDR3 runs 15 residues. The V gene's germline CDR1 is MNHEY and CDR2 SMNVEV (reference sequence). Losses at the gene ends were 6 bases for V and 4 bases for J; bases not matched to a gene: 10. The CDR3 reads CASSRFRDREYEQYF. For the CDR3, the DNA is TGTGCCAGCAGCCGATTCCGGGACAGGGAATACGAGCAGTACTTC.

V is TRBV24-1 and J is TRBJ1-2, with 7 bases fitting TRBD1. The germline gives CDR1 KGHDR, CDR2 SFDVKD. The CDR3 contains 13 residues. The J segment lost 7 bases and the V segment lost 5 bases, leaving 6 bases of the junction unmatched. DNA of the CDR3: TGTGCCACCAGTGGGACAGGAGCTTCTGGCTACACCTTC. Translating gives CATSGTGASGYTF.

The genes are TRBV24-1 and TRBJ2-7; 8 nucleotides match TRBD2. The junction had 15 bases not matched to a gene; V was cut back by 10 bases and J by 5 bases. Germline-derived CDR1 and CDR2 are KGHDR and SFDVKD. This CDR3 region has 15 residues. CDR3 sequence reads: CATAPEGGLGDEQYF. The DNA for the CDR3 is TGTGCCACAGCCCCGGAGGGGGGACTAGGAGACGAGCAGTACTTC.

The chain links TRBV15 to TRBJ1-3; D possibly corresponds to TRBD1 (6 bases). The CDR3 is 16 amino acids. Germline V lookup: CDR1 LNHNV, CDR2 YYDKDF (reference sequence). V dropped 2 bases and J dropped 0 bases, with 11 bases sitting between them. CDR3 nucleotides: TGTGCCACCAGCAGATTAGGGGGACACTCTGGAAACACCATATATTTT. Its protein is CATSRLGGHSGNTIYF.

The chain links TRBV2 to TRBJ2-7; 11 bases are a match to TRBD2. Germline trimming cut 2 bases from V and 7 bases from J; bases unmatched to any gene: 7. Germline CDR1 SNHLY, CDR2 FYNNEI. This CDR3 region has 15 residues. CDR3: CASSERTSGLGEQYF. The DNA for the CDR3 is TGTGCCAGCAGTGAAAGGACTAGCGGGCTTGGTGAGCAGTACTTC.

The rearrangement joins TRBV4-3 to TRBJ1-2; tentatively, D is TRBD1 (5 bases). Germline CDR1 reads LGHNA; CDR2 reads YSLEER. Trimming stripped 1 base from V and 2 bases from J, with 14 bases between. This CDR3 contains 16 residues. As DNA, the CDR3 is TGCGCCAGCAGCCAAGGGGGCGCGGGGCTAAACTATGGCTACACCTTC. This sequence encodes CASSQGGAGLNYGYTF.

The gene calls are TRBV4-1 and TRBJ2-3; TRBD1 is a possible D gene (6 bases). Trimming left V 1 base short and J 4 bases short, with 18 bases between. CDR1 and CDR2 (germline): MGHRA, YSYEKL. The CDR3 sequence is 17 residues long. The CDR3 sequence is CASSQVIYRESADTQYF. CDR3 in DNA: TGCGCCAGCAGCCAAGTTATTTACAGGGAGTCCGCAGATACGCAGTATTTT.